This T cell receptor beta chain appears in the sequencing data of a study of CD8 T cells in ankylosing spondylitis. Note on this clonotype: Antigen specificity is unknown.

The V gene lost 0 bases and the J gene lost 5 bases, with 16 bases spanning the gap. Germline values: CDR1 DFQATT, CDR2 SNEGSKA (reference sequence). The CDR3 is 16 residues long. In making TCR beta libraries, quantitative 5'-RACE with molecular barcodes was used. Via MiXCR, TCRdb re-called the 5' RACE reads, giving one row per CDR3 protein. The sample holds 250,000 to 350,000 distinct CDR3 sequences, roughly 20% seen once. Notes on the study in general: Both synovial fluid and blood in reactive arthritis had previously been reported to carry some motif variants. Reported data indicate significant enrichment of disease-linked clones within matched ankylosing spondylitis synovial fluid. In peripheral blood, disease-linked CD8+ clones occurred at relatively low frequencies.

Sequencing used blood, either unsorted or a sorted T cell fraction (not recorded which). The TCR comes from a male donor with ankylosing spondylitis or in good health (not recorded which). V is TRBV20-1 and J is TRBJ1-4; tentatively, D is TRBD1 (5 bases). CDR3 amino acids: CSARDRQGMGNEKLFF. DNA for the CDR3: TGCAGTGCTAGAGATCGTCAGGGAATGGGGAATGAAAAACTGTTTTTT.